This T cell receptor beta chain was sequenced for a study of blood T cell repertoires in COVID-19. Study-level information: PBMCs, B-cell-depleted T cells, or T cells were the source of the cDNA or gDNA that made up the material.

Profiled with immunoSEQ multiplex PCR; TCRdb holds only in-frame clones, not every one. Of about 59,000 clones in the sample, 80% to 95% were seen once. This clone was seen just once. Germline-derived CDR1 and CDR2 are SGHNT and YYREEE (reference sequence). V was clipped by 8 bases and J by 6 bases; unmatched bases: 6. This CDR3 is built from 12 residues. The gene calls are TRBV5-4 and TRBJ1-2, with 8 bases lining up with TRBD1. The sequence derives from a man aged 80 or over with acute or convalescent COVID-19. What was sequenced was peripheral blood. This CDR3 is CARMTGVNGYTF. The DNA for the CDR3 is TGTGCCAGGATGACAGGGGTAAATGGCTACACCTTC.